The sequence of this T cell receptor beta chain was determined in a study of control samples from healthy donors and cancer patients. Only in-frame clones appear in the TCRdb table, and some are missing; sequencing was by immunoSEQ multiplex PCR. Here the sample spans about 170,000 clones, roughly 91% being singletons. Deletions cut 4 bases from V and 1 base from J, with 6 bases between. Germline loops: CDR1 SGHNT, CDR2 YENEEA. This CDR3 is 13 amino acids long. The source is a woman between 25 and 40 years old in good health. The chain links TRBV11-3 to TRBJ2-3; D is unclear. Material for sequencing was blood. The CDR3 DNA reads as TGTGCCAGCAGCTCGGCACGCACAGATACGCAGTATTTT. Its translation: CASSSARTDTQYF.